This entry lists 29 T cell receptor beta chains sequenced from one sample in a study of blood T cell repertoires in COVID-19. Here immunoSEQ multiplex PCR was the method, and the copy in TCRdb shows in-frame clones only, minus some. The table has 250,000 to 300,000 clones, 86% seen once. Sequencing input: peripheral blood. All receptors come from a woman aged 30 to 39 with active or convalescent COVID-19.

The chain combines TRBV2 with TRBJ1-1; TRBD1 matches at 11 bases. This CDR3 is built from 14 residues. CDR1 SNHLY and CDR2 FYNNEI come from the germline V gene. The V segment lost 5 bases and the J segment 11 bases; nucleotides outside the gene matches: 10. The CDR3 region has the DNA TGTGCCAGCAGTCCGGGACAGGGGGTGACCTGGGCTTTCTTT. Encoded protein: CASSPGQGVTWAFF.

The rearrangement uses TRBV2 and TRBJ1-6; D uncertain. V lost 4 bases and J 8 bases, leaving 12 bases between the germline ends. The germline V gene has CDR1 SNHLY and CDR2 FYNNEI. This CDR3 region has 14 residues. CDR3 nucleotides: TGTGCCAGCAGTGGAACTCGGGAATATTCACCCCTCCACTTT. Amino acids: CASSGTREYSPLHF.

The rearrangement uses TRBV4-2 and TRBJ2-7, with TRBD2 matching over 7 bases. CDR1 and CDR2 (germline): LGHNA, YNFKEQ. This CDR3 region has 15 residues. V lost 4 bases, J lost 5 bases, and 11 bases stayed unmatched. In DNA form, the CDR3 reads TGTGCCAGCAGCCCCGGGGGGAGGGGAGGTAACGAGCAGTACTTC. It yields the protein CASSPGGRGGNEQYF.

CDR3 region: CASSLSLGRGQPQHF. The DNA for the CDR3 is TGTGCCAGCAGTTTATCTCTCGGCAGAGGTCAGCCCCAGCATTTT. The chain combines TRBV28 with TRBJ1-5; no firm D call. The CDR3 length is 15 residues. The ends were cut back, 1 base at V and 6 bases at J, with 13 bases in the middle. Germline V gene data show CDR1 as MDHEN and CDR2 as SYDVKM.

The chain is built from TRBV5-6 and TRBJ2-1; D might be TRBD1 (6 bases). The CDR3 is 14 amino acids. CDR1 is SGHDT and CDR2 is YYEEEE in the germline V gene. Deletions cut 1 base from V and 3 bases from J, with 8 bases between. The CDR3 region has the DNA TGTGCCAGCAGCTTGTACAGGGTCTACAATGAGCAGTTCTTC. It translates to CASSLYRVYNEQFF.

The sample holds a few counts of this clone. Other nucleotide sequences from this sample produce the same CDR3. This rearrangement joins TRBV12-3 or TRBV12-4 to TRBJ1-1, with TRBD1 identical over 7 bases. This CDR3 has 13 amino acids. Unmatched junction bases numbered 2, after V lost 2 bases and J lost 5 bases. The CDR3 protein is CASSLTGETEAFF. DNA of the CDR3: TGTGCCAGCAGTTTAACAGGGGAAACTGAAGCTTTCTTT.

The chain combines TRBV6-5 with TRBJ1-6; the match to TRBD1 covers 9 bases. Germline V lookup: CDR1 MNHEY, CDR2 SVGAGI. This CDR3 has 15 residues. J was trimmed by 8 bases and V by 5 bases; bases with no gene match: 7. The CDR3 region is CASSLQGAADSPLHF. CDR3 in DNA: TGTGCCAGCAGTCTACAGGGGGCTGCGGATTCACCCCTCCACTTT.

This chain links TRBV28 with TRBJ2-7; D is perhaps TRBD2 (5 bases). This CDR3 comprises 14 residues. Germline V gene lookup returns CDR1 MDHEN and CDR2 SYDVKM. Trimming pared 7 bases from V and 2 bases from J, leaving 15 bases between. The CDR3 coding sequence is TGTGCCAGCATTTGGAGGCAATTTCCCTACGAGCAGTACTTC. Translation gives CASIWRQFPYEQYF. Full variable domain (rest looked up from reference TRBV28 and TRBJ2-7): DVKVTQSSRYLVKRTGEKVFLECVQDMDHENMFWYRQDPGLGLRLIYFSYDVKMKEKGDIPEGYSVSREKKERFSLILESASTNQTSMYLCASIWRQFPYEQYFGPGTRLTVT.

This rearrangement joins TRBV3-1 (or the pseudogene TRBV3-2) to TRBJ2-2; 11 nucleotides match TRBD2. The CDR3 has 15 amino acids. The junction had 3 bases not matched to a gene; V was cut back by 5 bases and J by 4 bases. Germline assignment: CDR1 LGHDT and CDR2 YNNKEL (reference sequence). CDR3 residues: CASSLTSGVTGELFF. As DNA, the CDR3 is TGTGCCAGCAGCTTGACTAGCGGGGTCACCGGGGAGCTGTTTTTT.

This chain joins TRBV5-1 and TRBJ1-1, with 11 bases matching TRBD1. This CDR3 contains 15 residues. The V and J ends lost 5 bases and 3 bases, in that order; junction bases with no gene match: 6. Germline lookup yields CDR1 SGHRS and CDR2 YFSETQ. The DNA for the CDR3 is TGCGCCAGCAGGAGAGGACAGGGGGCGGACACTGAAGCTTTCTTT. Translating it yields CASRRGQGADTEAFF.

The chain combines TRBV5-1 with TRBJ2-2; 7 bases agree with TRBD2. The ends lost 2 bases at V and 0 bases at J; junction bases unmatched: 1. The CDR3 extends over 15 amino acids. The germline V gene has CDR1 SGHRS and CDR2 YFSETQ. The CDR3 region is CASSFSGANTGELFF. CDR3 DNA: TGCGCCAGCAGCTTCAGCGGGGCGAACACCGGGGAGCTGTTTTTT.

This rearrangement joins TRBV28 to TRBJ1-3; no firm D call. The CDR3 spans 14 residues. Per germline, CDR1 MDHEN and CDR2 SYDVKM. The V gene lost 8 bases and the J gene lost 0 bases, with 11 bases spanning the gap. For the CDR3, the DNA is TGTGCCAGCTCCCCGAGATTCTCTGGAAACACCATATATTTT. It specifies CASSPRFSGNTIYF. The whole variable domain, filled in from reference TRBV28 and TRBJ1-3, reads DVKVTQSSRYLVKRTGEKVFLECVQDMDHENMFWYRQDPGLGLRLIYFSYDVKMKEKGDIPEGYSVSREKKERFSLILESASTNQTSMYLCASSPRFSGNTIYFGEGSWLTVV.

The chain joins TRBV27 to TRBJ2-1, with a weak D call TRBD2 (5 bases). Trimming left V 8 bases short and J 0 bases short, with 14 bases between. Germline V gives CDR1 MNHEY, CDR2 SMNVEV (reference sequence). The CDR3 has 15 residues. DNA of the CDR3: TGTGCCAGCCGAGAAGAAGGACTCTCCTACAATGAGCAGTTCTTC. Protein: CASREEGLSYNEQFF.

The rearrangement uses TRBV24-1 and TRBJ2-6; the match to TRBD1 covers 10 bases. The V and J ends lost 5 bases and 3 bases, in that order; junction bases with no gene match: 3. This CDR3 comprises 16 residues. The germline V gene encodes CDR1 KGHDR and CDR2 SFDVKD. This CDR3 is CATSGGTGVGANVLTF. The DNA of the CDR3 is TGTGCCACCAGTGGCGGGACAGGGGTTGGGGCCAACGTCCTGACTTTC.

This chain uses TRBV28 with TRBJ2-2, with 7 bases matching TRBD2. The CDR3 spans 14 residues. From germline, CDR1 is MDHEN and CDR2 SYDVKM. The V gene end was trimmed by 11 bases and the J gene end by 4 bases; junction bases not matched to a gene: 10. The CDR3 DNA follows: TGTGCCTCACATGGGGGGGAGGCCACCGGGGAGCTGTTTTTT. Amino acid sequence: CASHGGEATGELFF.

The chain couples TRBV19 to TRBJ1-1; no definite D call. Germline loops: CDR1 LNHDA, CDR2 SQIVND (reference sequence). The CDR3 contains 16 residues. V shed 3 bases and J shed 2 bases, with 16 bases lying between them. The CDR3 DNA follows: TGTGCCAGTAGTATCGAGACATATGAAGGAAACACTGAAGCTTTCTTT. This gives the protein CASSIETYEGNTEAFF.

The chain joins TRBV23-1 to TRBJ1-3; D gene uncertain. TRBV23-1 is labeled an ORF, and its function is uncertain. The CDR3 totals 15 residues. V was trimmed by 3 bases and J by 1 base, leaving 10 bases between them. CDR3 region: CASSHGGRSGNTIYF. The CDR3 coding sequence is TGCGCCAGCAGTCACGGAGGGCGATCTGGAAACACCATATATTTT.

The chain combines TRBV6-6 with TRBJ1-5; 8 bases map to TRBD1. V lost 7 bases, J lost 7 bases, and 6 bases stayed unmatched. The CDR3 spans 13 residues. The germline CDR1 and CDR2 sequences are MNHNY and SVGAGI (reference sequence). CDR3: CASKPTGEQPQHF. For the CDR3, the DNA is TGTGCCAGCAAACCGACAGGGGAACAGCCCCAGCATTTT.

This chain connects TRBV30 to TRBJ2-4, with D possibly TRBD1 on 6 matching bases. The V end was cut by 5 bases, the J end by 3 bases, with 8 bases between. This CDR3 contains 12 residues. Germline assignment: CDR1 GTSNPN and CDR2 SVGIG (reference sequence). The CDR3 DNA sequence: TGTGCCTGGGAAGGGGGCAAAAACATTCAGTACTTC. Translation gives CAWEGGKNIQYF.

This rearrangement joins TRBV30 to TRBJ1-4; TRBD1 matches at 7 bases. The V and J ends lost 3 bases and 5 bases, in that order; junction bases with no gene match: 9. The CDR3 length is 15 residues. Germline V gives CDR1 GTSNPN, CDR2 SVGIG (reference sequence). The CDR3 region is CAWRSGQSLNEKLFF. The CDR3 DNA reads TGTGCCTGGAGGTCGGGACAGTCCTTGAATGAAAAACTGTTTTTT.

The genes are TRBV18 and TRBJ2-7; 12 bases map to TRBD2. Germline lookup yields CDR1 KGHSH and CDR2 LQKENI. The CDR3 spans 16 residues. The V and J ends lost 2 bases and 0 bases, in that order; junction bases with no gene match: 2. This CDR3 reads CASSPSSGGVSYEQYF. The CDR3, as DNA: TGTGCCAGCTCACCATCTAGCGGGGGGGTCTCCTACGAGCAGTACTTC.

The V and J genes are TRBV28 and TRBJ1-1; D remains ambiguous. Germline assignment: CDR1 MDHEN and CDR2 SYDVKM. Trimming shortened V by 6 bases and J by 3 bases, and 8 bases separated the two germline ends. CDR3 length: 12 residues. CDR3 amino acids: CASRLAYTEAFF. CDR3 nucleotides: TGTGCCAGCAGACTCGCATACACTGAAGCTTTCTTT.

CDR3 bases: TGTGCCAGCAGCCATCGGTTAGCGGGGGGGCCGGACGGGGAGCTGTTTTTT. It yields the protein CASSHRLAGGPDGELFF. The V call is TRBV4-2, the J call TRBJ2-2, with 11 bases identical to TRBD2. The V gene's germline CDR1 is LGHNA and CDR2 YNFKEQ. V trimming: 3 bases; J trimming: 7 bases; junction bases outside the gene matches: 10. This CDR3 is 17 amino acids long.

V and J are TRBV19 and TRBJ1-1, with 10 bases fitting TRBD1. Germline CDR1 LNHDA, CDR2 SQIVND (reference sequence). The length of the CDR3 is 14 residues. V was pared by 8 bases and J by 10 bases, with 13 bases of the junction left unmatched. The CDR3 is CASAEPGQGLGAFF. The CDR3, as DNA: TGTGCCAGTGCGGAACCGGGACAGGGGCTGGGAGCTTTCTTT.

This sequence joins TRBV5-6 and TRBJ1-1, with TRBD1 matching 8 bases. V dropped 0 bases and J dropped 4; count of bases not matched to a gene: 2. This CDR3 region has 14 residues. Looked up from germline, CDR1 is SGHDT and CDR2 is YYEEEE. CDR3 nucleotide sequence: TGTGCCAGCAGCTTGGGCACAGGGGGCACTGAAGCTTTCTTT. Translating gives CASSLGTGGTEAFF. Full variable domain (rest looked up from reference TRBV5-6 and TRBJ1-1): DAGVTQSPTHLIKTRGQQVTLRCSPKSGHDTVSWYQQALGQGPQFIFQYYEEEERQRGNFPDRFSGHQFPNYSSELNVNALLLGDSALYLCASSLGTGGTEAFFGQGTRLTVV.

This sequence joins TRBV11-3 and TRBJ2-5, with 7 bases identical to TRBD2. Germline lookup yields CDR1 SGHNT and CDR2 YENEEA. The CDR3 is 15 amino acids. With V trimmed by 5 bases and J by 5 bases, 11 bases remained unmatched. The CDR3 DNA reads TGTGCCAGCAGCCTGAGCAGCGGGGCTACGGAGACCCAGTACTTC. It yields the protein CASSLSSGATETQYF.

This chain connects TRBV19 to TRBJ1-2; D call uncertain. CDR3 length equals 14 residues. The germline V gene encodes CDR1 LNHDA and CDR2 SQIVND (reference sequence). V lost 3 bases and J lost 5, with 13 bases in between. The CDR3 bases are TGTGCCAGTAGTATCAACCGAGCCATATATGGCTACACCTTC. This gives the protein CASSINRAIYGYTF. The variable domain in full, completed from reference TRBV19 and TRBJ1-2, reads DGGITQSPKYLFRKEGQNVTLSCEQNLNHDAMYWYRQDPGQGLRLIYYSQIVNDFQKGDIAEGYSVSREKKESFPLTVTSAQKNPTAFYLCASSINRAIYGYTFGSGTRLTVV.

This clone was observed a few times. This sequence joins TRBV28 and TRBJ1-5; D gene ambiguous. This CDR3 is built from 14 residues. Trimming took off 6 bases at V and 4 bases at J, with 13 bases between the two ends. The V gene's germline CDR1 is MDHEN and CDR2 SYDVKM. The CDR3 nucleotides read TGTGCCAGCAGACTAAGGCTTCCGAATCAGCCCCAGCATTTT. It yields the protein CASRLRLPNQPQHF. The full variable domain, in which reference TRBV28 and TRBJ1-5 provide the parts outside the CDR3, is DVKVTQSSRYLVKRTGEKVFLECVQDMDHENMFWYRQDPGLGLRLIYFSYDVKMKEKGDIPEGYSVSREKKERFSLILESASTNQTSMYLCASRLRLPNQPQHFGDGTRLSIL.

The chain combines TRBV24-1 with TRBJ1-2; 8 bases align to TRBD1. The germline gives CDR1 KGHDR, CDR2 SFDVKD. The V segment lost 12 bases and the J segment 4 bases; nucleotides outside the gene matches: 9. The CDR3 runs 13 residues. The CDR3 spells CAPIGQGCYGYTF. In nucleotides, the CDR3 is TGTGCCCCGATCGGACAGGGCTGCTATGGCTACACCTTC.